What follows is one T cell receptor (delta chain) and its context. Its antigen is undetermined. The sorted cells were CD3+ Vdelta1+ Vdelta2- thymocytes from alphabeta-depleted thymus. Purity of the sorted Vdelta1+ thymocytes ranged from 98% to 99.6%. CDR1 is TSWWSYY, CDR2 QGS, per germline. V lost 0 bases, J lost 0 bases, and 11 bases stayed unmatched. The length of the CDR3 is 19 residues. The template was reverse-transcribed extracted RNA. The CDR3 regions were amplified by multiplex PCR from V-gene primers to a constant-region primer. TCRdb re-identified clones in the multiplex PCR reads via CATT. In the table there are about 54,000 delta-chain clones, roughly 15% of which are singletons. The data are from a study of Vδ1+ human thymocytes. Regarding the study as a whole: Thymic TRG and TRD repertoires appeared highly polyclonal, with Gaussian CDR3 length distributions. Around a fifth of thymic delta-chain sequences were Vdelta2, with few Vdelta3, unlike blood Vdelta1+ controls.

This clonotype originated in a boy less than two years old who had congenital heart surgery. Input material: Vdelta1+ gamma-delta thymocytes from the thymus. Indicated subset: FACS-sorted CD3+ TCRalphabeta- TCRVdelta1+ TCRVdelta2- thymocytes. The chain is built from TRDV1 and TRDJ1; 9 bases map to TRDD3. The CDR3 is CALGELTLTGGRYTDKLIF. The CDR3 bases are TGTGCTCTTGGGGAACTGACCCTTACTGGGGGACGGTACACCGATAAACTCATCTTT.